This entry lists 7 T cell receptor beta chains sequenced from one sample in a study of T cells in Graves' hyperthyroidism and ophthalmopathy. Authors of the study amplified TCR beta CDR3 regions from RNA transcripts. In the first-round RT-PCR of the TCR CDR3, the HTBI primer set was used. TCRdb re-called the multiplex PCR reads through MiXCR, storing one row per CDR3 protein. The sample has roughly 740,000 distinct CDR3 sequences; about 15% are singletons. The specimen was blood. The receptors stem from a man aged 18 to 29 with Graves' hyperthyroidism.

The CDR3, as DNA: TGTGCCAGCAGCTTGGTCGGGAGCCCCGGCAATGAGCAGTTCTTC. Protein sequence: CASSLVGSPGNEQFF. V is TRBV5-5 and J is TRBJ2-1; weak D call: TRBD2 (6 bases). There are 15 residues in the CDR3. V shed 0 bases and J shed 6 bases, with 13 bases lying between them. Germline-derived CDR1 and CDR2 are SGHKS and YYEKEE (reference sequence).

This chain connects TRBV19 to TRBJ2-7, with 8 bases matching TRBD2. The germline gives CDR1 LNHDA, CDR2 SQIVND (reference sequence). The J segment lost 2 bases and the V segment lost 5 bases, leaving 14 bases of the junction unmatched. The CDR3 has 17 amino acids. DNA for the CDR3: TGTGCCAGTAGTCGAGATAGCGGGATGGCAGGAGCCTACGAGCAGTACTTC. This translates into CASSRDSGMAGAYEQYF.

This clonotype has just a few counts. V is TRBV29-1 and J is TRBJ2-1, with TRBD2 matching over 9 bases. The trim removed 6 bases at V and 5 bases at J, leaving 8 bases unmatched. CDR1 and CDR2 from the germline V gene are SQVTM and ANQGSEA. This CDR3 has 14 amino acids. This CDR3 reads CSVVSGSLNNEQFF. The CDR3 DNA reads TGCAGCGTCGTTAGCGGGAGTCTCAACAATGAGCAGTTCTTC.

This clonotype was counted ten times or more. The CDR3 protein is CAWGTSEVEQFF. CDR3 nucleotides: TGTGCCTGGGGGACATCTGAGGTTGAGCAGTTCTTC. The V call is TRBV30, the J call TRBJ2-1, with D maybe TRBD1 (6 bases). CDR1 and CDR2 (germline): GTSNPN, SVGIG (reference sequence). Deletions cut 5 bases from V and 9 bases from J, with 14 bases between. The CDR3 totals 12 residues.

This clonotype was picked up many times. The CDR3 nucleotides are TGTGCCAGCAGTTTCTTGGGCTACGAGCAGTACTTC. Translated, it gives CASSFLGYEQYF. The V call is TRBV28, the J call TRBJ2-7; the D is unclear. Trimming took 3 bases from V and 3 from J, leaving 6 bases between them. From germline, CDR1 is MDHEN and CDR2 SYDVKM. This CDR3 region has 12 residues.

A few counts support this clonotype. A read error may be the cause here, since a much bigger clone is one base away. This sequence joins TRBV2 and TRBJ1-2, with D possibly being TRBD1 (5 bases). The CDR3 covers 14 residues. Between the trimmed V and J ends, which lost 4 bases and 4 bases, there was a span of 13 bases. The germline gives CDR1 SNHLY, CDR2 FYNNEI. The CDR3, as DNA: TGTGCCAGCAGTGGCGACAGTTGGGGCTATGGCTACACCTTC. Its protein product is CASSGDSWGYGYTF.

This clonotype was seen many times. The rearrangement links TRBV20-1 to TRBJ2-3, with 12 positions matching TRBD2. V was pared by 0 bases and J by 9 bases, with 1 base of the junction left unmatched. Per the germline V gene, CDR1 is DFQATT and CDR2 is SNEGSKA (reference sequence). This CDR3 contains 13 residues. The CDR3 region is CSARELAGGTQYF. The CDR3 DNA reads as TGCAGTGCTAGAGAACTAGCGGGAGGAACGCAGTATTTT.